These 23 T cell receptor beta chains were all obtained from the same sample, sequenced in a study of cytomegalovirus exposure and HLA in healthy donors. Primers for the PCR totalled 60 Vbeta and 13 Jbeta. Some clones are missing from TCRdb's copy, which holds only in-frame ones; the method was immunoSEQ multiplex PCR. Counted here are 170,000 or so clones, approximately 84% occurring once; the ten biggest clones make up about 0.4%. The sequenced sample consisted of PBMCs. These receptors were collected from a boy aged 2 to 10 in good health and CMV-seronegative.

The CDR3 bases are TGTGCCAGCACCCTAGCGGGAGGAACCTACAATGAGCAGTTCTTC. Translation gives CASTLAGGTYNEQFF. The chain carries TRBV28 and TRBJ2-1; 11 nucleotides line up with TRBD2. Unmatched junction bases numbered 4, after V lost 7 bases and J lost 2 bases. Germline assignment: CDR1 MDHEN and CDR2 SYDVKM. There are 15 residues in the CDR3.

This chain links TRBV5-1 with TRBJ2-3; perhaps TRBD1 as D (6 bases). V lost 1 base and J 3 bases, leaving 12 bases between the germline ends. Germline V gives CDR1 SGHRS, CDR2 YFSETQ. The length of the CDR3 is 15 residues. The CDR3 sequence: CASSLRTGWTDTQYF. CDR3 sequence (DNA): TGCGCCAGCAGCTTGAGAACAGGGTGGACAGATACGCAGTATTTT.

V usage is TRBV6-5 and J usage is TRBJ2-5; D not certain. V was cut by 6 bases and J by 5 bases, with 13 bases left in between. CDR3 length equals 13 residues. CDR1 MNHEY and CDR2 SVGAGI come from the germline V gene. Written as DNA, the CDR3 is TGTGCCAGCAGGGCTCCTCTGCGGGAGACCCAGTACTTC. This codes for CASRAPLRETQYF.

Remarks on this clone: The junction departs from germline at one end; a sequencing error may be responsible. DNA of the CDR3: TGTTCCAGCAGCTTCGGTCACACTGAAGCTTTCTTT. Translating it yields CSSSFGHTEAFF. The chain carries TRBV7-9 and TRBJ1-1; no clear D gene. CDR3 length: 12 amino acids. The germline gives CDR1 SEHNR, CDR2 FQNEAQ (reference sequence).

This clone has just a few counts. The CDR3 loop reads CASSYSEREVSDTQYF. DNA of the CDR3: TGTGCCAGCAGTTACTCGGAGCGGGAGGTCTCAGATACGCAGTATTTT. This chain connects TRBV6-5 to TRBJ2-3; 9 nucleotides line up with TRBD2. CDR3 length: 16 amino acids. Germline-derived CDR1 and CDR2 are MNHEY and SVGAGI. J was trimmed by 4 bases and V by 0 bases; bases with no gene match: 5.

In its sample, this clone was seen a few times. The chain couples TRBV6-1 to TRBJ2-7; maybe TRBD1 (5 bases). Deletions cut 4 bases from V and 1 base from J, with 8 bases between. This CDR3 is 13 amino acids long. Germline V CDR1 and CDR2: MNHNS, SASEGT. Written as DNA, the CDR3 is TGTGCCAGCAGTGCCAGGGTATCCTACGAGCAGTACTTC. Protein sequence: CASSARVSYEQYF.

The chain joins TRBV5-6 to TRBJ2-5; D perhaps matches TRBD2 (6 bases). Trimming removed 4 bases at V and 11 bases at J, with 12 bases between. The CDR3 is 11 amino acids. CDR1 SGHDT and CDR2 YYEEEE come from the germline V gene. The CDR3 sequence is CASSLRGSQYF. For the CDR3, the DNA is TGTGCCAGCAGCCTCCGGGGGTCACAGTACTTC.

This chain joins TRBV19 and TRBJ1-5; 7 nucleotides agree with TRBD1. The CDR3 loop spans 15 amino acids. CDR1 is LNHDA, CDR2 SQIVND, per germline (reference sequence). J lost 6 bases, V lost 3 bases, and 8 bases had no gene match. CDR3: CASSIGRQGSQPQHF. The CDR3 DNA reads TGTGCCAGTAGTATCGGGCGACAGGGAAGTCAGCCCCAGCATTTT. Variable domain in full (rest from reference TRBV19 and TRBJ1-5): DGGITQSPKYLFRKEGQNVTLSCEQNLNHDAMYWYRQDPGQGLRLIYYSQIVNDFQKGDIAEGYSVSREKKESFPLTVTSAQKNPTAFYLCASSIGRQGSQPQHFGDGTRLSIL.

V and J are TRBV5-1 and TRBJ1-1; perhaps TRBD1 as D (5 bases). Germline V gene data show CDR1 as SGHRS and CDR2 as YFSETQ. This CDR3 has 14 amino acids. The ends were cut back, 2 bases at V and 6 bases at J, with 14 bases in the middle. Here the CDR3 DNA reads TGCGCCAGCAGCTTAGGCTCTGGGGACTCTGAAGCTTTCTTT. As protein: CASSLGSGDSEAFF.

This clone was picked up one time. V gene TRBV2 combines with J gene TRBJ2-7; 11 bases are a match to TRBD2. The V gene's germline CDR1 is SNHLY and CDR2 FYNNEI. V was pared by 0 bases and J by 6 bases, with 13 bases of the junction left unmatched. CDR3 length: 18 amino acids. The CDR3 sequence is CASSEAATSGAWSREQYF. CDR3 bases: TGTGCCAGCAGTGAAGCCGCGACTAGCGGGGCCTGGAGTCGCGAGCAGTACTTC.

The chain combines TRBV19 with TRBJ2-5; 8 bases agree with TRBD1. The CDR3 is 13 residues long. Trimming removed 6 bases from V and 1 base from J; junction bases left unmatched: 1. The germline gives CDR1 LNHDA, CDR2 SQIVND (reference sequence). This chain's CDR3 is CASRTGAQETQYF. CDR3 in DNA: TGTGCCAGTAGGACAGGGGCCCAAGAGACCCAGTACTTC.

This sequence joins TRBV5-8 and TRBJ1-5; the match to TRBD1 covers 7 bases. The germline V gene has CDR1 SGHTS and CDR2 YDEGEE. J was trimmed by 1 base and V by 4 bases; bases with no gene match: 5. This CDR3 contains 15 residues. The DNA of the CDR3 is TGTGCCAGCAGCCGTGGGACAGCCAGCAATCAGCCCCAGCATTTT. Translation gives CASSRGTASNQPQHF.

The chain uses TRBV2 and TRBJ2-1, with D possibly being TRBD1 (6 bases). The CDR3 spans 13 residues. Trimming stripped 4 bases from V and 7 bases from J, with 11 bases between. The germline gives CDR1 SNHLY, CDR2 FYNNEI. The chain's CDR3 is CASSVNRVNEQFF. CDR3 nucleotides: TGTGCCAGCAGTGTAAACAGGGTAAATGAGCAGTTCTTC.

This chain links TRBV7-8 with TRBJ2-7, with 8 bases matching TRBD2. Trimming took 4 bases from V and 2 from J; bases not matched to a gene: 10. In germline, CDR1 is SGHVS, CDR2 FQNEAQ. This CDR3 is built from 16 residues. CDR3 sequence: CASSSLTSGAAYEQYF. CDR3 nucleotides: TGTGCCAGCAGCTCCTTAACTAGCGGAGCAGCCTACGAGCAGTACTTC.

The rearrangement joins TRBV9 to TRBJ2-7, with D possibly being TRBD2 (5 bases). Trimming took off 0 bases at V and 2 bases at J, with 9 bases between the two ends. CDR1 is SGDLS, CDR2 YYNGEE, per germline. This CDR3 is 14 amino acids long. In DNA form, the CDR3 reads TGTGCCAGCAGCGTAGGACTACCTACCTACGAGCAGTACTTC. Amino acid sequence: CASSVGLPTYEQYF.

This clone came up once. The V and J genes are TRBV30 and TRBJ2-5; TRBD2 agrees at 11 bases. The V and J ends lost 4 bases and 4 bases, in that order; junction bases with no gene match: 8. Per the germline V gene, CDR1 is GTSNPN and CDR2 is SVGIG (reference sequence). The CDR3 extends over 15 amino acids. The CDR3 loop reads CAWTYSGRAGETQYF. CDR3 nucleotides: TGTGCCTGGACTTATAGCGGGAGGGCCGGAGAGACCCAGTACTTC.

V gene TRBV5-1 combines with J gene TRBJ2-5; D call uncertain. From germline, CDR1 is SGHRS and CDR2 YFSETQ. The CDR3 sequence is 15 residues long. Trimming took off 0 bases at V and 0 bases at J, with 9 bases between the two ends. CDR3 loop: CASSLDRHNQETQYF. The CDR3 DNA reads as TGCGCCAGCAGCTTGGACAGACATAACCAAGAGACCCAGTACTTC.

The chain has TRBV7-2 and TRBJ1-5; TRBD1 matches at 10 bases. The CDR3 runs 18 residues. Losses at the gene ends were 0 bases for V and 1 base for J; bases not matched to a gene: 6. CDR1 is SGHTA, CDR2 FQGNSA, per germline. CDR3 amino acids: CASSLAKGQGLSNQPQHF. CDR3 DNA sequence: TGTGCCAGCAGCTTAGCTAAGGGACAGGGGTTAAGCAATCAGCCCCAGCATTTT.

This clone was seen only a few times. J is TRBJ2-3 and V is TRBV11-2; tentative D call: TRBD2 (6 bases). The V end lost 6 bases, the J end lost 1 base, and 11 bases lay between the germline ends. CDR3 size: 14 residues. Germline V gene sequence: CDR1 SGHAT, CDR2 FQNNGV. The CDR3 bases are TGTGCCAGCAGGGCGGCTAGCGGCACAGATACGCAGTATTTT. Translation gives CASRAASGTDTQYF.

This chain uses TRBV6-1 with TRBJ1-4, with unresolved D. This CDR3 has 13 residues. Germline values: CDR1 MNHNS, CDR2 SASEGT. V gave up 4 bases and J gave up 5 bases, with 8 bases separating them. CDR3 nucleotide sequence: TGTGCCAGCAGTGTAGAAGCAAATGAAAAACTGTTTTTT. Translated, it gives CASSVEANEKLFF.

The rearrangement uses TRBV27 and TRBJ1-1; 7 bases are a match to TRBD1. The germline CDR1 and CDR2 sequences are MNHEY and SMNVEV (reference sequence). The CDR3 totals 14 residues. V was clipped by 6 bases and J by 4 bases; unmatched bases: 8. CDR3 sequence: CASSVEGAGTEAFF. DNA for the CDR3: TGTGCCAGCAGCGTGGAGGGGGCAGGCACTGAAGCTTTCTTT.

The V gene is TRBV27, the J gene TRBJ2-4; TRBD1 aligns across 8 bases. The CDR3 has 17 residues. Trimming at V came to 5 bases and at J to 0 bases, leaving 9 bases not matched to a gene. Germline CDR1 MNHEY, CDR2 SMNVEV (reference sequence). In nucleotides, the CDR3 is TGTGCCAGCAGTCGGCTCGGGACAGGACTAGCCAAAAACATTCAGTACTTC. Encoded protein: CASSRLGTGLAKNIQYF.

This rearrangement joins TRBV10-3 to TRBJ2-7; TRBD1 matches 7 bases. The CDR3 has 13 amino acids. Germline loops: CDR1 ENHRY, CDR2 SYGVKD. The ends lost 5 bases at V and 3 bases at J; junction bases unmatched: 4. Written as DNA, the CDR3 is TGTGCCATCAGTCGGGACAGAGACTACGAGCAGTACTTC. It translates to CAISRDRDYEQYF.